The 27 T cell receptor beta chains below were found in one sample sequenced in a study of neoadjuvant anti-PD-1 for oral cavity cancer. Generated by immunoSEQ multiplex PCR, the TCRdb table keeps only in-frame clones and is missing some. The sample contains tens of thousands of clones, approximately 26% of which appear only once. Time point meaning: after neoadjuvant nivolumab, at surgical resection. This specimen consisted of tumor tissue, obtained after nivolumab (anti-PD-1) treatment. Every receptor here comes from a person between 35 and 79 years old with oral cavity squamous cell carcinoma.

The chain is built from TRBV11-2 and TRBJ2-1; either TRBD1 or TRBD2 may fit D (5 bases each). The CDR3 totals 17 residues. CDR1 is SGHAT, CDR2 FQNNGV, per germline. V lost 4 bases and J lost 7, with 23 bases in between. The CDR3 protein is CASSSGGALGSGNEQFF. The CDR3 nucleotides are TGTGCCAGCAGCTCCGGTGGGGCGTTAGGGTCGGGGAATGAGCAGTTCTTC.

This clone was picked up a small number of times. The gene calls are TRBV29-1 and TRBJ2-1, with TRBD1 identical over 8 bases. The ends lost 6 bases at V and 2 bases at J; junction bases unmatched: 3. The CDR3 spans 13 residues. Germline CDR1 reads SQVTM; CDR2 reads ANQGSEA. The CDR3 is CSVQGAAYNEQFF. CDR3 nucleotides: TGCAGCGTCCAGGGGGCCGCCTACAATGAGCAGTTCTTC.

This clone was recorded a few times. The chain couples TRBV7-6 to TRBJ2-2; 8 bases match TRBD1. Germline-derived CDR1 and CDR2 are SGHVS and FNYEAQ. This CDR3 is built from 16 residues. V shed 1 base and J 0 bases; nucleotides not matched to a gene: 1. The CDR3 region is CASSLGTGTNTGELFF. CDR3 coding DNA: TGTGCCAGCAGCTTAGGGACAGGGACGAACACCGGGGAGCTGTTTTTT.

A few counts support this clone. The rearrangement uses TRBV27 and TRBJ2-1, with 11 bases matching TRBD2. Unmatched junction bases numbered 7, after V lost 6 bases and J lost 6 bases. From germline, CDR1 is MNHEY and CDR2 SMNVEV (reference sequence). The length of the CDR3 is 15 residues. The chain's CDR3 is CASSRGGLAVNEQFF. As DNA, the CDR3 is TGTGCCAGCAGCCGGGGGGGACTAGCGGTCAATGAGCAGTTCTTC.

V gene TRBV4-1 combines with J gene TRBJ1-3; D unresolved. V was pared by 0 bases and J by 5 bases, with 5 bases between. This CDR3 has 13 residues. The germline V gene has CDR1 MGHRA and CDR2 YSYEKL. The CDR3 nucleotides read TGCGCCAGCAGCCAAGAGGAAAGAAACACCATATATTTT. It is translated as CASSQEERNTIYF.

The V call is TRBV19, the J call TRBJ1-5; D is undetermined. The length of the CDR3 is 14 residues. V was pared by 1 base and J by 4 bases, with 8 bases between. Germline V gene data show CDR1 as LNHDA and CDR2 as SQIVND (reference sequence). The CDR3: CASSIGAANQPQHF. The CDR3, as DNA: TGTGCCAGTAGTATAGGGGCTGCGAATCAGCCCCAGCATTTT.

The rearrangement links TRBV5-1 to TRBJ1-5, with D possibly TRBD1 on 6 matching bases. The V gene's germline CDR1 is SGHRS and CDR2 YFSETQ. This CDR3 comprises 13 residues. The ends were cut back, 4 bases at V and 7 bases at J, with 12 bases in the middle. The CDR3 here is CASSATGQQPQHF. The DNA for the CDR3 is TGCGCCAGCAGCGCTACAGGGCAACAGCCCCAGCATTTT.

This clone was found a few times. DNA of the CDR3: TGTGCCAGCAGTTTAATGGCAGGGAGCCAGCCCCAGCATTTT. Encoded protein: CASSLMAGSQPQHF. The chain combines TRBV27 with TRBJ1-5, with a possible D match to TRBD1 (5 bases). The germline gives CDR1 MNHEY, CDR2 SMNVEV (reference sequence). The CDR3 totals 14 residues. V lost 2 bases and J lost 7, with 12 bases in between.

The chain employs TRBV4-1 and TRBJ2-7, with 10 bases matching TRBD1. J was trimmed by 5 bases and V by 0 bases; bases with no gene match: 10. Germline CDR1 and CDR2: MGHRA and YSYEKL. This CDR3 has 17 residues. CDR3 nucleotides: TGCGCCAGCAGCCAAGAGCTCGGGACAGGGGTAAGGGACGAGCAGTACTTC. This gives the protein CASSQELGTGVRDEQYF.

This chain links TRBV5-1 with TRBJ1-1; D possibly corresponds to TRBD1 (6 bases). V was shortened by 4 bases and J by 4 bases, with 17 bases between the two germline ends. The CDR3 totals 15 residues. The germline CDR1 and CDR2 sequences are SGHRS and YFSETQ. The CDR3 here is CASSLTQGYGTEAFF. In DNA, the CDR3 is TGCGCCAGCAGCCTCACCCAGGGGTACGGCACTGAAGCTTTCTTT.

This sequence joins TRBV28 and TRBJ1-1; D gene unclear. Trimming removed 4 bases from V and 5 bases from J, with 8 bases in between. The CDR3 contains 12 residues. The germline V gene has CDR1 MDHEN and CDR2 SYDVKM. The CDR3, as DNA: TGTGCCAGCAGTTCTGACAAGACTGAAGCTTTCTTT. Its protein is CASSSDKTEAFF.

The chain carries TRBV7-9 and TRBJ1-3; D not certain. V lost 6 bases, J lost 1 base, and 10 bases lay in between. The CDR3 totals 14 residues. Germline-derived CDR1 and CDR2 are SEHNR and FQNEAQ (reference sequence). This CDR3 is CASRTGLSGNTIYF. The CDR3 bases are TGTGCCAGCAGGACGGGGTTATCTGGAAACACCATATATTTT.

This chain joins TRBV29-1 and TRBJ2-1; 10 bases match TRBD2. Germline CDR1 is SQVTM and CDR2 is ANQGSEA. After removal of 7 bases from V and 3 bases from J, the junction contained 3 bases not matched to a gene. The CDR3 length is 13 residues. CDR3 residues: CSGLAGDYNEQFF. CDR3 nucleotide sequence: TGCAGCGGCCTAGCGGGGGACTACAATGAGCAGTTCTTC.

V is TRBV5-4 and J is TRBJ2-7; D possibly corresponds to TRBD2 (6 bases). This CDR3 comprises 15 residues. Trimming left V 3 bases short and J 2 bases short, with 15 bases between. Germline-derived CDR1 and CDR2 are SGHNT and YYREEE (reference sequence). The CDR3 sequence is CASSWGVAGPYEQYF. For the CDR3, the DNA is TGTGCCAGCAGCTGGGGGGTAGCTGGCCCCTACGAGCAGTACTTC.

The V call is TRBV4-1, the J call TRBJ1-3; D unresolved. Trimming cost V 1 base and J 0 bases, with 13 bases left between them. Germline V gene lookup returns CDR1 MGHRA and CDR2 YSYEKL. This CDR3 is built from 17 residues. This chain's CDR3 is CASSQASNGISGNTIYF. As DNA, the CDR3 is TGCGCCAGCAGCCAAGCGAGTAACGGGATCTCTGGAAACACCATATATTTT.

The chain recombines TRBV28 with TRBJ2-3; no clear D gene. Trimming took off 5 bases at V and 3 bases at J, with 12 bases between the two ends. The CDR3 runs 14 residues. Germline V gene lookup returns CDR1 MDHEN and CDR2 SYDVKM. CDR3 region: CASSRIVATDTQYF. CDR3 DNA sequence: TGTGCCAGCAGTCGTATAGTCGCAACAGATACGCAGTATTTT.

The chain joins TRBV5-1 to TRBJ2-1, with 7 bases that match TRBD2. Germline trimming cut 2 bases from V and 4 bases from J; bases unmatched to any gene: 12. The CDR3 loop spans 17 amino acids. Per the germline V gene, CDR1 is SGHRS and CDR2 is YFSETQ. DNA of the CDR3: TGCGCCAGCAGCTTCATCGCCAGGGACTACCTTTACAATGAGCAGTTCTTC. The encoded protein is CASSFIARDYLYNEQFF.

This clone was counted only a few times. The chain uses TRBV5-1 and TRBJ1-5, with D perhaps TRBD1 (5 bases). V lost 0 bases to trimming and J lost 7 bases, with 14 bases between them. The CDR3 runs to 15 residues. CDR1 is SGHRS, CDR2 YFSETQ, per germline. CDR3 amino acids: CASSLDIWTRQPQHF. As DNA, the CDR3 is TGCGCCAGCAGCTTGGATATTTGGACACGACAGCCCCAGCATTTT.

This clone was seen many times. The J gene is TRBJ1-3, the V gene TRBV30; D gene uncertain. Germline lookup yields CDR1 GTSNPN and CDR2 SVGIG (reference sequence). CDR3 length: 14 residues. V was pared by 0 bases and J by 0 bases, with 6 bases between. CDR3 bases: TGTGCCTGGAGTGTCTCCGTCTCTGGAAACACCATATATTTT. Translated, it gives CAWSVSVSGNTIYF.

The chain couples TRBV11-2 to TRBJ1-1; D is undetermined. This CDR3 spans 11 amino acids. The germline V and J ends were trimmed by 4 bases and 10 bases, with 10 bases remaining between them. Germline V lookup: CDR1 SGHAT, CDR2 FQNNGV. The chain's CDR3 is CASSSGGIAFF. The CDR3 region has the DNA TGTGCCAGCAGCTCCGGCGGGATAGCTTTCTTT. Full variable domain (remainder filled in from reference TRBV11-2 and TRBJ1-1): EAGVAQSPRYKIIEKRQSVAFWCNPISGHATLYWYQQILGQGPKLLIQFQNNGVVDDSQLPKDRFSAERLKGVDSTLKIQPAKLEDSAVYLCASSSGGIAFFGQGTRLTVV.

The chain joins TRBV5-1 to TRBJ2-5; 8 bases align to TRBD1. The junction had 10 bases not matched to a gene; V was cut back by 4 bases and J by 5 bases. This CDR3 spans 15 amino acids. Germline values: CDR1 SGHRS, CDR2 YFSETQ. In DNA form, the CDR3 reads TGCGCCAGCAGCAAGAACGGACAGGGAAGGGAGACCCAGTACTTC. The encoded protein is CASSKNGQGRETQYF.

The chain employs TRBV11-2 and TRBJ2-7; tentative D call: TRBD1 (6 bases). This CDR3 comprises 13 residues. Trimming shortened V by 5 bases and J by 2 bases, and 10 bases separated the two germline ends. The germline gives CDR1 SGHAT, CDR2 FQNNGV. This CDR3 reads CASSPDSPYEQYF. DNA of the CDR3: TGTGCCAGCAGCCCGGACAGTCCCTACGAGCAGTACTTC.

This clone has just a few counts. This chain uses TRBV30 with TRBJ2-1; 11 bases align to TRBD2. Germline V CDR1 and CDR2: GTSNPN, SVGIG (reference sequence). This CDR3 is built from 16 residues. Unmatched junction bases numbered 13, after V lost 2 bases and J lost 10 bases. In DNA, the CDR3 is TGTGCCTGGAGTTCCCCTGGGCTAGCGGGAGGTCAGGAGCAGTTCTTC. Amino acids: CAWSSPGLAGGQEQFF.

This clone appeared a few times. The DNA of the CDR3 is TGTGCCAGCAAAACCAATTGGGGGGGAGAGACCCAGTACTTC. It translates to CASKTNWGGETQYF. The chain couples TRBV28 to TRBJ2-5; 7 nucleotides match TRBD2. This CDR3 comprises 14 residues. The germline V gene has CDR1 MDHEN and CDR2 SYDVKM. V shed 7 bases and J 4 bases; nucleotides not matched to a gene: 9. The variable domain in full, with the rest retrieved from reference TRBV28 and TRBJ2-5, is DVKVTQSSRYLVKRTGEKVFLECVQDMDHENMFWYRQDPGLGLRLIYFSYDVKMKEKGDIPEGYSVSREKKERFSLILESASTNQTSMYLCASKTNWGGETQYFGPGTRLLVL.

The chain links TRBV30 to TRBJ1-3, with a tentative D call TRBD1 (5 bases). CDR3 length equals 15 residues. Trimming left V 5 bases short and J 1 base short, with 15 bases between. The germline V gene has CDR1 GTSNPN and CDR2 SVGIG (reference sequence). In DNA, the CDR3 is TGTGCCTGGTCCCGCGGCAGGGCTTCTGGAAACACCATATATTTT. This encodes CAWSRGRASGNTIYF.

In this sample, this clone turned up a few times. This chain joins TRBV7-9 and TRBJ2-2; no clear D gene. Looked up from germline, CDR1 is SEHNR and CDR2 is FQNEAQ (reference sequence). This CDR3 region has 15 residues. V lost 1 base and J lost 5, with 11 bases in between. This CDR3 is CASSLDPGWTGELFF. CDR3 DNA sequence: TGTGCCAGCAGCTTAGATCCGGGTTGGACCGGGGAGCTGTTTTTT.

The gene calls are TRBV9 and TRBJ2-5, with TRBD1 matching 9 bases. The germline CDR1 and CDR2 sequences are SGDLS and YYNGEE. Losses at the gene ends were 3 bases for V and 2 bases for J; bases not matched to a gene: 2. The CDR3 length is 14 residues. In nucleotides, the CDR3 is TGTGCCAGCAGCGCTGACAGGGGGCAAGAGACCCAGTACTTC. It specifies CASSADRGQETQYF.